In its sample, the clone carrying this TCR beta chain was seen many times. What it recognizes is unknown. The CDR3 covers 12 residues. Germline-derived CDR1 and CDR2 are SQVTM and ANQGSEA. Trimming removed 0 bases from V and 8 bases from J, with 8 bases in between. These data are taken from a study of T cell repertoires in cytomegalovirus infection. Study background: A matching HLA type, together with CMV infection, was signaled by public TCR beta signatures.

TCRdb re-called the reads with MiXCR, one entry per CDR3 protein. The table has about 460,000 distinct CDR3 sequences, 11% seen once. General study points: HLA-C-restricted CMV-specific TCR beta clonotypes prevailed in the ex vivo response. Carriage of CMV together with the relevant HLA was identifiable through cumulative public TCR beta family frequency.

Input material: PBMCs. The receptor was derived from a human donor in good health (CMV status not recorded). Some clones in this sample may be carry-over from other donors' samples. This chain joins TRBV29-1 and TRBJ2-1; D may be TRBD2 (5 bases). CDR3: CSVEDVGDEQFF. The CDR3 DNA reads as TGCAGCGTTGAAGACGTCGGGGATGAGCAGTTCTTC.